Listed here is a single T cell receptor (beta chain). Its specificity is unknown. This sample is drawn from a study of early stage breast cancer tumors. Whole-study context: Average read coverage per sample was roughly 9.7-fold. Study-wide results and limits: Functional markers like CD4, CD8 and FOXP3 were missed in bulk sequencing. Compared with adjacent normal breast tissue, tumors showed 2 to 3-fold greater T cell density and higher clonality.

Each sample had two DNA replicates, around 0.53 ug blood or around 1.6 ug tissue. Measured with immunoSEQ multiplex PCR; TCRdb has only the in-frame clones, and not every one. Counted here are fewer than 80,000 clones, 65% to 85% occurring once; the ten biggest clones make up approximately 4.5%. The CDR3 totals 14 residues. The V gene's germline CDR1 is SEHNR and CDR2 FQNEAQ (reference sequence). V was shortened by 3 bases and J by 2 bases, with 9 bases between the two germline ends. The sequence was collected from a person in their 40s with breast cancer. The sample was blood. The chain recombines TRBV7-9 with TRBJ2-3; unclear D gene. The CDR3 DNA follows: TGTGCCAGCAGCTTTACCGAGGTCACAGATACGCAGTATTTT. Its protein product is CASSFTEVTDTQYF.